The following is a T cell receptor (beta chain) sequence with its context. Antigen: not known. Trimming removed 4 bases from V and 4 bases from J, with 19 bases in between. CDR1 and CDR2 from the germline V gene are SGHRS and YFSETQ. CDR3 length: 16 amino acids. These data originate in a study of shared clonotypes between healthy human individuals. The study, taken as a whole, reports: Clonotypes not shared had lower generation probabilities than those common to all four donors.

DNA at around 210 ng, tens of thousands of T cell genomes, went into sorted-subset replicate PCRs. Clones were read by immunoSEQ multiplex PCR, and TCRdb kept only the in-frame ones, dropping some. The sample yields 2 million to 2.5 million clones, 80% to 95% seen once. The J gene is TRBJ2-3, the V gene TRBV5-1, with D uncertain. The sequenced material came from naive CD4+ T cells from PBMCs. Subset meaning: CD45RA+ positively selected. This TCR derives from a man aged 18-30 years in good health. Some clones in this sample may be carry-over from other donors' samples. The CDR3 bases are TGCGCCAGCAGCCCGAGGACCCGCCAAGCCTCAGATACGCAGTATTTT. It encodes CASSPRTRQASDTQYF.